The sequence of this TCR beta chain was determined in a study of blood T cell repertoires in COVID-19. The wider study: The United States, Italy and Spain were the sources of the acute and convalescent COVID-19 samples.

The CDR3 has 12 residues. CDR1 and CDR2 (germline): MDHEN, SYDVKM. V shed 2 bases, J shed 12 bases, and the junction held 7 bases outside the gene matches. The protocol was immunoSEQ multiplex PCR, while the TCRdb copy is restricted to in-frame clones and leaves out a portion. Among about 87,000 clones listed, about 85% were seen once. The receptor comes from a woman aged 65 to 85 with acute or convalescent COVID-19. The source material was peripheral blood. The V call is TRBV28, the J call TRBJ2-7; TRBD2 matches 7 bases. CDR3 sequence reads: CASSLGGLSLYF. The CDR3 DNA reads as TGTGCCAGCAGTTTAGGGGGACTAAGTTTGTACTTC.